A selection of T cell receptor beta chains follows, all from one sample in a study of sequential checkpoint blockade in melanoma. TCRdb's table, derived via immunoSEQ multiplex PCR, lists solely in-frame clones and lacks some. The data show about 12,000 clones, with approximately 69% seen just once and roughly 25% held by the top ten. This sample comprised CD8+ T cells sorted from blood (inferred from file names), obtained from a patient given nivolumab and ipilimumab in sequence. The receptors stem from a human donor with melanoma. Both conserved end residues are part of each CDR3. Each record gives: D gene, J gene, V gene, CDR3 protein. The D gene is left open where the match is weak.

. TRBJ2-3 TRBV6-5 CASSPRLRWDTQYF
. TRBJ2-1 TRBV7-9 CASSPGDSYNEQFF
. TRBJ2-1 TRBV18 CASSFRTAYNEQFF
TRBD1 TRBJ2-2 TRBV2 CASHSGTGTGELFF
. TRBJ2-6 TRBV15 CATSIQDSGANVLTF
. TRBJ2-4 TRBV5-8 CASSTGKEGKNIQYF
TRBD2 TRBJ2-7 TRBV5-1 CASSLSLAGVDEQYF
TRBD1 TRBJ2-7 TRBV4-3 CASSQTTGGYEQYF
TRBD1 TRBJ2-1 TRBV6-1 CASSEGTGSFEQFF
TRBD1 TRBJ1-3 TRBV18 CASSPMRQGLPRSGNTIYF
. TRBJ2-2 TRBV11-3 CASERGTNTGELFF
. TRBJ1-1 TRBV19 CASMDWTGAFF
. TRBJ2-4 TRBV2 CASSPNVGRAKNIQYF
. TRBJ2-1 TRBV7-9 CASSPVGGWQFF
. TRBJ1-1 TRBV4-3 CASSPRGNTEAFF
. TRBJ1-2 TRBV12-5 CASGLTGTPYGYTF
TRBD1 TRBJ2-7 TRBV9 CASSPTGNSYEQYF